This TCR beta chain came from a study of T cell responses to AZD1222 COVID-19 vaccine. Study as a whole: Second-dose intervals of approximately 4 or approximately 12 weeks were pooled.

Germline CDR1 reads LGHNA; CDR2 reads YSLEER. CDR3 length equals 15 residues. Trimming shortened V by 1 base and J by 2 bases, and 12 bases separated the two germline ends. The study's findings and limits: Elevations in Spike-specific TCR breadth and depth followed administration of two AZD1222 doses. Among the donors, most were white British and more were female, and clonal diversity was possibly underestimated.

In regard to this clone: What it binds is unknown.

Repertoires were generated with immunoSEQ multiplex PCR, while TCRdb's copy carries only in-frame clones and drops some. The table records about 97,000 clones, around nine tenths of them present only once. Sequenced here: peripheral blood, sampled on day 0 of AZD1222 vaccination. This receptor was identified in an adult in good health. The chain links TRBV4-3 to TRBJ2-7; D gene unclear. CDR3 loop: CASSQGVVDPYEQYF. For the CDR3, the DNA is TGCGCCAGCAGCCAAGGGGTCGTGGACCCCTACGAGCAGTACTTC.